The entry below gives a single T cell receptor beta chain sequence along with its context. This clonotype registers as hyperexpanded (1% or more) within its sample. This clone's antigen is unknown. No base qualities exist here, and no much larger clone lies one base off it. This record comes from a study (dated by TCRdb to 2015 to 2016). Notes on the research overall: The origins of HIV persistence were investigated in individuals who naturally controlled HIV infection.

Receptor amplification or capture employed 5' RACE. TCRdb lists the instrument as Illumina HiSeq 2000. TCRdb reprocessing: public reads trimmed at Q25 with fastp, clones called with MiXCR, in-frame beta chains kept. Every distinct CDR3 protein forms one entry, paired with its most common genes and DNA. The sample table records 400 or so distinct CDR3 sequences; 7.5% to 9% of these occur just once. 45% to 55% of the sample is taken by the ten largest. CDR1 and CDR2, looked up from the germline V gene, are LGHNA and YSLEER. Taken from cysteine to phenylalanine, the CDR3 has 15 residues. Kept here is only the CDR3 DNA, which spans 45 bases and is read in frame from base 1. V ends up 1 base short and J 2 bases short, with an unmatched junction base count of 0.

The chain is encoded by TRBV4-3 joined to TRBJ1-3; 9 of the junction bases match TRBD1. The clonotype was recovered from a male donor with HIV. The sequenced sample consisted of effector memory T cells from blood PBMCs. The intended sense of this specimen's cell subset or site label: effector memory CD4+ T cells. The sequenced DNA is TGCGCCAGCAGCCAAGGGACAGGGGCTGGAAACACCATATATTTT. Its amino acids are CASSQGTGAGNTIYF.